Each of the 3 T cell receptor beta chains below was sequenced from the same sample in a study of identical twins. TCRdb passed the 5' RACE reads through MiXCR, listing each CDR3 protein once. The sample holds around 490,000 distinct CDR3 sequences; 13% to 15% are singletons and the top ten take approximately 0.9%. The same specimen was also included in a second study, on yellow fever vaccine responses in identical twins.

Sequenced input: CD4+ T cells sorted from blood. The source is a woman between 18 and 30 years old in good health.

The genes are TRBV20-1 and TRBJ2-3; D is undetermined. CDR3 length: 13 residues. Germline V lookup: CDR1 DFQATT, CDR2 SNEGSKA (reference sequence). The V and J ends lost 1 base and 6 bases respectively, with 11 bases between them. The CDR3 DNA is TGCAGTGCTAGAGCCACCTACTCCGATACGCAGTATTTT. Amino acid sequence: CSARATYSDTQYF.

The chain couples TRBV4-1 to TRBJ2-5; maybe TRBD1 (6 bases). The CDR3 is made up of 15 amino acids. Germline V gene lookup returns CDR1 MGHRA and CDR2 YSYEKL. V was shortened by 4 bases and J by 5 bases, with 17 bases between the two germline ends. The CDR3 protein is CASSLQGSRWETQYF. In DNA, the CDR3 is TGCGCCAGCAGCCTGCAGGGGAGTCGGTGGGAGACCCAGTACTTC.

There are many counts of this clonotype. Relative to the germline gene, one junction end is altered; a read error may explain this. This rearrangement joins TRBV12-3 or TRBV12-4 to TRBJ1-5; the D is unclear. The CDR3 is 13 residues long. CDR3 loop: CASSLAGYQPQHF. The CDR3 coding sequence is TGTGCCAGCAGCTTAGCCGGCTATCAGCCCCAGCATTTT.